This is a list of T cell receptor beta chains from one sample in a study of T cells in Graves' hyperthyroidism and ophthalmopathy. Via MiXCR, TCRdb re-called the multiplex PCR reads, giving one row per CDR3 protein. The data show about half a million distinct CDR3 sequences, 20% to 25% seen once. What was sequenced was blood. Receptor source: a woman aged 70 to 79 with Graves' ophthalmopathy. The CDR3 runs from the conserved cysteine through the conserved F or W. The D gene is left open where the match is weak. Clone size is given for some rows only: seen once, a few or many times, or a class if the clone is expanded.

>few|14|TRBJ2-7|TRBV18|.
TGTGCCAGCTCACCCAAGGTTAGCTCCTACGAGCAGTACTTC
CASSPKVSSYEQYF
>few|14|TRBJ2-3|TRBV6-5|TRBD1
TGTGCCAGCAGTTACCGGGACAGATGGGATACGCAGTATTTT
CASSYRDRWDTQYF
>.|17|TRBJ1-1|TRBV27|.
TGTGCCAGCAGTTTTACTATCAGTTCGGCGGGTATCACTGAAGCTTTCTTT
CASSFTISSAGITEAFF
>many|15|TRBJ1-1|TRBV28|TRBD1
TGTGCCAGCAGTCCAAGGACAGGGGGAGTTACTGAAGCTTTCTTT
CASSPRTGGVTEAFF
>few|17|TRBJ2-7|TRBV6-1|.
TGTGCCAGCAGTCACGGGTCCTCCCAGGGGGAGGTCTACGAGCAGTACTTC
CASSHGSSQGEVYEQYF
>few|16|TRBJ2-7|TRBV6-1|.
TGTGCCAGCAGCGCTGAATGGTGGCGGAACTCCTACGAGCAGTACTTC
CASSAEWWRNSYEQYF
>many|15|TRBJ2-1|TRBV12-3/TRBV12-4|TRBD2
TGTGCCAGCACCTTGGGAGCGGGAGGGCCGGATGAGCAGTTCTTC
CASTLGAGGPDEQFF
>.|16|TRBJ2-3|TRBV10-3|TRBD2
TGTGCCATCAGTCGGACTAGCGGGAGGGCAGGAGATACGCAGTATTTT
CAISRTSGRAGDTQYF
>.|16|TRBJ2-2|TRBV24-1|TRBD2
TGTGCCACCAGTGACTCCCGGGGACTAGGCACCGGGGAGCTGTTTTTT
CATSDSRGLGTGELFF
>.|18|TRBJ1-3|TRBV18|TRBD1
TGTGCCAGCTCACCACCGGGGGGGACAGCTAACTCTGGAAACACCATATATTTT
CASSPPGGTANSGNTIYF
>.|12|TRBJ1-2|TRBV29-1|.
TGCAGCGTTGTGATAGGGGCCGAAGGCTACACCTTC
CSVVIGAEGYTF
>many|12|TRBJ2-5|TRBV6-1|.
TGTGCCAGCAGTTCCGCCCGGGAGACCCAGTACTTC
CASSSARETQYF
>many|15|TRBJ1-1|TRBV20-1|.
TGCAGTGCTTACCCGAGAGGTCTCGAGAACACTGAAGCTTTCTTT
CSAYPRGLENTEAFF
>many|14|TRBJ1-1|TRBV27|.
TGTGCCAGCAGTTTAACGGAAATGAACACTGAAGCTTTCTTT
CASSLTEMNTEAFF
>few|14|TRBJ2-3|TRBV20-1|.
TGCAGTGCCATTGTAGCGGATTCCACAGATACGCAGTATTTT
CSAIVADSTDTQYF
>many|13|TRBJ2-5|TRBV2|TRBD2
TGTGCCAGCATCGGCGGGAGAAAAGAGACCCAGTACTTC
CASIGGRKETQYF
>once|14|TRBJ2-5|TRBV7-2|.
TGTGCCAGCAGCTTAAGACTAGTGGGAGAGACCCAGTACTTC
CASSLRLVGETQYF
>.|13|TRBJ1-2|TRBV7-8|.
TGTGCCAGCAGCTTAGGGGTAGCAGGGGACAACACCTTC
CASSLGVAGDNTF
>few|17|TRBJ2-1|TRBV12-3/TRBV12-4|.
TGTGCCAGCAGTTTATACGGTCGGACGAACGGTAACAATGAGCAGTTCTTC
CASSLYGRTNGNNEQFF
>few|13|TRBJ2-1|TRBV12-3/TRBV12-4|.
TGTGCCAGCAGTCCCCCGGGCTCCCTGAGGCAGTTCTTC
CASSPPGSLRQFF
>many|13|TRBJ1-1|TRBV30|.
TGTGCCTGGCAACTGAAAGGGCGCACTGAAGCTTTCTTT
CAWQLKGRTEAFF
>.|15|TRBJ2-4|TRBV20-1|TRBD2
TGCAGTGCGGCAACTAGCGGTTTAGCCAAAAACATTCAGCACTTC
CSAATSGLAKNIQHF
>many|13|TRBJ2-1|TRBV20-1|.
TGCAGTGCGGCACGAGGGGGAAGAAATGAGCAGTTCTTC
CSAARGGRNEQFF
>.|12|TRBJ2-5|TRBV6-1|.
TGTGCCAGCAGTCCCCATCATTGGACCCAGTACTTC
CASSPHHWTQYF
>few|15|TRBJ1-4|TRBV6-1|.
TGTGCCAGCAGTCAATCCCGGGCGTCAAATGAAAAACTGTTTTTT
CASSQSRASNEKLFF
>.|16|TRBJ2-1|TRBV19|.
TGTGCCAGTAAGGGGATAGCGTATAGCTCCTACAATGAGCAGTTCTTC
CASKGIAYSSYNEQFF
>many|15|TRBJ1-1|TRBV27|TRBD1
TGTGCCAGCAGTCGCTCGAGGGGGCTTGGGACTGAAGCTTTCTTT
CASSRSRGLGTEAFF
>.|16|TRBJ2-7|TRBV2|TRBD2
TGTGCCAGCAGAGCGGGTAAGTCTAGCGGGGCGTACGAGCAGTACTTC
CASRAGKSSGAYEQYF
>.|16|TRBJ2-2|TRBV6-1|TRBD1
TGTGCCATTGGTCCGGCAGGGGGTTATTCCGCCGGGGAGCTGTTTTTT
CAIGPAGGYSAGELFF
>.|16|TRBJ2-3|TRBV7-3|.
TGTGCCAGCAGCCTCGGGCTAACAGAAAGCACAGATACGCAGTATTTT
CASSLGLTESTDTQYF
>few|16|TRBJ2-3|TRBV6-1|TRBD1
TGTGCCAGCAGTCGTGGGACAGGACTAATCACAGATACGCAGTATTTT
CASSRGTGLITDTQYF
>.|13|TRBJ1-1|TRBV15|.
TGTGCCACCAGCGTTCCAATGAACACTGAAGCTTTCTTT
CATSVPMNTEAFF
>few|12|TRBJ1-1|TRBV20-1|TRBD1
TGCAGTGCGCACAGGGGGAACACTGAAGCTTTCTTT
CSAHRGNTEAFF
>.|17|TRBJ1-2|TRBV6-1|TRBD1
TGTGCCAGCAGTGGGACAGGCAGGAGGGAGACTAACTATGGCTACACCTTC
CASSGTGRRETNYGYTF
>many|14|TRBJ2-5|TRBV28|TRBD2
TGTGCCAGCAGTTTGAGCGGGAGGGGTGAGACCCAGTACTTC
CASSLSGRGETQYF
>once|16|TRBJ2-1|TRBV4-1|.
TGCGCCAGCAGGCCACTAGCTTTGGTCGGTCGCAATGAGCAGTTCTTC
CASRPLALVGRNEQFF